This is a list of T cell receptor beta chains from one sample in a study of T cells in Graves' hyperthyroidism and ophthalmopathy. TCRdb ran MiXCR on the multiplex PCR reads and lists one entry per CDR3 protein. The data show fewer than 550,000 distinct CDR3 sequences, around a sixth seen once. The sequenced sample was blood. Source of these receptors: a woman aged 18-29 years with Graves' hyperthyroidism. Both conserved end residues are part of each CDR3. Each record gives: D gene, clone size, J gene, V gene, CDR3 DNA, CDR3 protein. The D gene is left open where the match is weak. For some rows the clone size is stated as once, few or many, or as a class when expanded; others skip it.

. | few | TRBJ2-2 | TRBV3-1 | TGTGCCAGCAGCCAAGATCTGAGCGGGCCAAGCCGGACCGGGGAGCTGTTTTTT | CASSQDLSGPSRTGELFF
TRBD2 | once | TRBJ2-3 | TRBV6-2/TRBV6-3 | TGTGCCACGGGACTAGCGGGCGGCACAGATACGCAGTATTTT | CATGLAGGTDTQYF
. | . | TRBJ2-3 | TRBV11-2 | TGTGCCAGCAACCTTGCTAGCACAGATACGCAGTATTTT | CASNLASTDTQYF
TRBD1 | few | TRBJ2-7 | TRBV6-1 | TGTGCCAGCAGTATGGACAGGGGGCTCTACGAGCAGTACTTC | CASSMDRGLYEQYF
. | many | TRBJ2-3 | TRBV5-6 | TGTGCCAGCATCGCGTACGGGGGCACAGATACGCAGTATTTT | CASIAYGGTDTQYF
TRBD1 | many | TRBJ1-6 | TRBV27 | TGTGCCAGCAGTGTATGGCAGGGGGAAAGGACCTATAATTCACCCCTCCACTTT | CASSVWQGERTYNSPLHF
TRBD2 | . | TRBJ2-3 | TRBV12-3/TRBV12-4 | TGTGCCAGCAGCCAAACGACTAGCGGGGGGCACACAGATACGCAGTATTTT | CASSQTTSGGHTDTQYF
. | . | TRBJ1-1 | TRBV7-3 | TGTGCCAGCCGCCGCACGGAGACAGGGAACACTGAAGCTTTCTTT | CASRRTETGNTEAFF
. | many | TRBJ1-1 | TRBV20-1 | TGCAGTGCTAGCCAACAGCAGAACACTGAAGCTTTCTTT | CSASQQQNTEAFF
. | many | TRBJ2-7 | TRBV5-1 | TGCGCCAGCAGCTTGACCAGCGCGATACTCTACGAGCAGTACTTC | CASSLTSAILYEQYF
. | many | TRBJ1-5 | TRBV12-5 | TGTGCTAGTGGTTTGGCCCGGACGGCCAATCAGCCCCAGCATTTT | CASGLARTANQPQHF
. | . | TRBJ1-2 | TRBV2 | TGTGCCAGCTTCCGGGGCCGGGCTAACTATGGCTACACCTTC | CASFRGRANYGYTF
. | many | TRBJ1-2 | TRBV30 | TGTGCCTGGAGTCGACAGCTAGATATGTATGGCTACACCTTC | CAWSRQLDMYGYTF
TRBD1 | many | TRBJ2-5 | TRBV9 | TGTGCCAGCAGCGTAGGGACAGGGCAGGGGGAGACCCAGTACTTC | CASSVGTGQGETQYF
. | few | TRBJ1-2 | TRBV2 | TGTGCCAGCAGTGTCCTCAGGGACAACTATGGCTACACCTTC | CASSVLRDNYGYTF
TRBD1 | few | TRBJ2-1 | TRBV7-2 | TGTGCCAGCAGCTCCAGACAGGGCACTGAGCAGTTCTTC | CASSSRQGTEQFF
. | few | TRBJ2-3 | TRBV10-3 | TGTGCCATCAGGGATACCCAGGGAACATACACAGATACGCAGTATTTT | CAIRDTQGTYTDTQYF
. | many | TRBJ2-7 | TRBV28 | TGTGCCAGCATCGGGCAGGGCCCGGGGGAGCAGTACTTC | CASIGQGPGEQYF
TRBD1 | . | TRBJ1-1 | TRBV20-1 | TGCAGTACCACCGGGACAGGGGGCCCTGAAGCTTTCTTT | CSTTGTGGPEAFF
TRBD1 | . | TRBJ1-4 | TRBV2 | TGTGCCAGCAGTGAAGGGACAGGAGGTACTAATGAAAAACTGTTTTTT | CASSEGTGGTNEKLFF
. | . | TRBJ1-1 | TRBV12-3/TRBV12-4 | TGTGCCAGCAGTTTCGGTGGCCCAGTTACTGAAGCTTTCTTT | CASSFGGPVTEAFF
. | . | TRBJ2-5 | TRBV5-1 | TGCGCCAGCAGCTTGAGTTCGGGGATCGAAGAGACCCAGTACTTC | CASSLSSGIEETQYF
. | many | TRBJ2-7 | TRBV20-1 | TGCAGTGCTAGGAAGGCAGGGGGACTACGAGAGCAGTACTTC | CSARKAGGLREQYF
TRBD2 | many | TRBJ2-7 | TRBV19 | TGTGCCAGTAGTATAGCGGGAGGGCCCTCCTACGAGCAGTACTTC | CASSIAGGPSYEQYF
TRBD2 | many | TRBJ2-1 | TRBV20-1 | TGCAGTGCTAGTCCGTGGACTAGCGGGAGTTCCAATGAGCAGTTCTTC | CSASPWTSGSSNEQFF
. | once | TRBJ2-7 | TRBV6-2/TRBV6-3 | TGTGCCAGCAGTTACTCGTATTCGGGACTTACTGACTACGAGCAGTACTTC | CASSYSYSGLTDYEQYF
. | many | TRBJ1-4 | TRBV10-3 | TGTGCCATCAGTGAGTCGACAGGAGATAATGAAAAACTGTTTTTT | CAISESTGDNEKLFF
. | many | TRBJ2-3 | TRBV27 | TGTGCCAGCACCTGGGGGGGACAGTTCACAGATACGCAGTATTTT | CASTWGGQFTDTQYF
TRBD1 | many | TRBJ1-2 | TRBV18 | TGTGCCAGCTCACCCCCTCAGGGGGCTGGCTACACCTTC | CASSPPQGAGYTF
. | many | TRBJ1-6 | TRBV28 | TGTGCCAGCAGTTTTGCGTCGGGACCGTTTTCACCCCTCCACTTT | CASSFASGPFSPLHF
. | many | TRBJ1-5 | TRBV24-1 | TGTGCCACCAGTGTGGGCTTAGACCAGCCCCAGCATTTT | CATSVGLDQPQHF
. | few | TRBJ2-7 | TRBV20-1 | TGCAGTGTCCCATGGGGGGCAAACTACGAGCAGTACTTC | CSVPWGANYEQYF
TRBD2 | . | TRBJ2-1 | TRBV10-3 | TGTGCCATCAGCTTCCTATCCGGGACTAGCGCATTAAAGGGGCATGAGCAGTTCTTC | CAISFLSGTSALKGHEQFF
. | many | TRBJ2-1 | TRBV6-1 | TGTGCCAGCAGTGAAGTAACCTTTCTGAGTGAGCAGTTCTTC | CASSEVTFLSEQFF
. | . | TRBJ1-2 | TRBV4-2 | TGTGCCAGCAGCCAAGACGCGACAGGAGTCTATGGCTACACCTTC | CASSQDATGVYGYTF
TRBD2 | many | TRBJ2-3 | TRBV15 | TGTGCCACCAGCAGAGCGAAACTAGCGGGGGGACCAGATACGCAGTATTTT | CATSRAKLAGGPDTQYF
. | many | TRBJ2-7 | TRBV28 | TGTGCCAGCAGTTTGATGGGGTATGGCTCGGGAGAGCAGTACTTC | CASSLMGYGSGEQYF
. | few | TRBJ1-4 | TRBV9 | TGTGCCAGCAGCCCAGCAGGGACCGGTGAAAAACTGTTTTTT | CASSPAGTGEKLFF
. | many | TRBJ2-7 | TRBV20-1 | TGCAGTGCCCCCGGCCCTCCGGGGGACTCCTACGAGCAGTACTTC | CSAPGPPGDSYEQYF
. | few | TRBJ2-7 | TRBV27 | TGTGCCAGCAGTTTATCGGACCCCTCCTACGAGCAGTACTTC | CASSLSDPSYEQYF
TRBD2 | . | TRBJ2-5 | TRBV5-1 | TGCGCCAGCAATCCGGCGGGGGGGTACCAAGAGACCCAGTACTTC | CASNPAGGYQETQYF
TRBD1 | many | TRBJ1-6 | TRBV6-1 | TGTGCCAGCAGGAGACAGGGGTTAAATAATTCACCCCTCCACTTT | CASRRQGLNNSPLHF
TRBD1 | . | TRBJ2-5 | TRBV29-1 | TGCAGCGTTACCGGGACAGCCGGCTTGGAGACCCAGTACTTC | CSVTGTAGLETQYF
. | many | TRBJ2-7 | TRBV11-3 | TGTGCCAGCAGCTCAGGACGGGGGCAGGGGACCTACGAGCAGTACTTC | CASSSGRGQGTYEQYF
. | many | TRBJ2-7 | TRBV11-2 | TGTGCCAGCGGGGAGGATCCCCGGATCGAGCAGTACTTC | CASGEDPRIEQYF
. | . | TRBJ1-2 | TRBV4-1 | TGCGCCAGCAGCCAAGATTGGGGCGGTGGCTACACCTTC | CASSQDWGGGYTF
TRBD1 | . | TRBJ2-7 | TRBV15 | TGTGCCACCAGCAGAGAACCGCGGGACAGGGTATACGAGCAGTACTTC | CATSREPRDRVYEQYF
. | many | TRBJ1-1 | TRBV20-1 | TGCAGCGGCCCGACGGTGAACACTGAAGCTTTCTTT | CSGPTVNTEAFF
. | many | TRBJ1-6 | TRBV7-9 | TGTGCCAGCAGCTTAGAAGCGGGGGGCTTTTCACCCCTCCACTTT | CASSLEAGGFSPLHF
. | . | TRBJ1-2 | TRBV30 | TGTGCCTGGACCGGGACTCAAGCAGGCTACACCTTC | CAWTGTQAGYTF